This T cell receptor (beta chain) is from a study of tumor-infiltrating lymphocytes in localized non-small cell lung cancer. Study in general: Tumor tissue and non-adjacent uninvolved lung came from each patient. Notes on the study in general: Recurrence-free survival showed no association with tumor T-cell fraction.

The junction had 6 bases not matched to a gene; V was cut back by 6 bases and J by 5 bases. CDR1 and CDR2 from the germline V gene are MNHEY and SMNVEV (reference sequence). CDR3 size: 14 residues. Measured with immunoSEQ multiplex PCR; TCRdb has only the in-frame clones, and not every one. The sample shows 20,000 to 25,000 clones, around 80% of them seen only once. A note on this clone: What it binds is unknown.

The TCR comes from a human donor with non-small cell lung cancer. The genes are TRBV27 and TRBJ1-2; 10 bases map to TRBD1. Sequenced sample: lung tumor tissue. CDR3 loop: CASSKTGGIYGYTF. The CDR3 DNA follows: TGTGCCAGCAGCAAGACAGGGGGCATTTATGGCTACACCTTC.